One sample yielded the 11 T cell receptor beta chains listed below, sequenced in a study of T cell responses to AZD1222 COVID-19 vaccine. Sequencing used immunoSEQ multiplex PCR; TCRdb keeps in-frame clones, though not all of them. The sample yields 90,000 to 120,000 clones, about 85% seen once. Sequences were derived from peripheral blood, sampled 28 days after the second AZD1222 dose. Source of these receptors: an adult who received the AZD1222 COVID-19 vaccine.

The rearrangement uses TRBV19 and TRBJ2-2; D remains ambiguous. Trimming removed 7 bases at V and 6 bases at J, with 18 bases between. The germline gives CDR1 LNHDA, CDR2 SQIVND (reference sequence). The CDR3 extends over 15 amino acids. The CDR3 DNA follows: TGTGCCAGTAAGACCTCGGTATCTGGCCCCGGGGAGCTGTTTTTT. This translates into CASKTSVSGPGELFF.

This chain joins TRBV4-3 and TRBJ1-5; 10 bases align to TRBD1. J lost 4 bases, V lost 7 bases, and 13 bases had no gene match. The CDR3 is 17 residues long. Germline-derived CDR1 and CDR2 are LGHNA and YSLEER. CDR3 in amino acids: CASKRPGTGAYNQPQHF. DNA of the CDR3: TGCGCCAGCAAGCGGCCCGGGACAGGGGCCTATAATCAGCCCCAGCATTTT.

The CDR3 bases are TGTGCCACCAGTGATTTGGGCGGCCTAGCGGGGGAGAGCACAGATACGCAGTATTTT. Its translation is CATSDLGGLAGESTDTQYF. This chain uses TRBV24-1 with TRBJ2-3; 10 nucleotides line up with TRBD2. This CDR3 is 19 amino acids long. Losses at the gene ends were 0 bases for V and 0 bases for J; bases not matched to a gene: 8. The germline gives CDR1 KGHDR, CDR2 SFDVKD.

The gene calls are TRBV29-1 and TRBJ1-1; the D is unclear. This CDR3 has 13 residues. Germline V lookup: CDR1 SQVTM, CDR2 ANQGSEA. Between the trimmed V and J ends, which lost 3 bases and 0 bases, there was a span of 8 bases. CDR3 sequence (DNA): TGCAGCGTTGAGATAACACTGAACACTGAAGCTTTCTTT. Its translation is CSVEITLNTEAFF. Together with reference TRBV29-1 and TRBJ1-1, the CDR3 gives the full variable domain: SAVISQKPSRDICQRGTSLTIQCQVDSQVTMMFWYRQQPGQSLTLIATANQGSEATYESGFVIDKFPISRPNLTFSTLTVSNMSPEDSSIYLCSVEITLNTEAFFGQGTRLTVV.

V is TRBV13 and J is TRBJ1-1; D remains unclear. The CDR3 length is 12 residues. V was pared by 5 bases and J by 8 bases, with 12 bases between. The germline CDR1 and CDR2 sequences are PRHDT and FYEKMQ (reference sequence). The CDR3, as DNA: TGTGCCAGCAGCCCGATGAGGCACGAAGCTTTCTTT. Its translation: CASSPMRHEAFF. Supplemented by reference TRBV13 and TRBJ1-1, the full variable domain reads AAGVIQSPRHLIKEKRETATLKCYPIPRHDTVYWYQQGPGQDPQFLISFYEKMQSDKGSIPDRFSAQQFSDYHSELNMSSLELGDSALYFCASSPMRHEAFFGQGTRLTVV.

The rearrangement uses TRBV4-3 and TRBJ1-6, with D perhaps TRBD1 (6 bases). The germline gives CDR1 LGHNA, CDR2 YSLEER. The CDR3 has 17 residues. Trimming removed 0 bases from V and 4 bases from J, with 13 bases in between. The CDR3 bases are TGCGCCAGCAGCCAAGAGCTGGGGGCCGGGTATAATTCACCCCTCCACTTT. Translating it yields CASSQELGAGYNSPLHF.

The chain links TRBV4-2 to TRBJ1-1; D ambiguous. Between the trimmed V and J ends, which lost 4 bases and 8 bases, there was a span of 23 bases. The length of the CDR3 is 16 residues. In germline, CDR1 is LGHNA, CDR2 YNFKEQ. Here the CDR3 reads CASSPRSIVQQTEAFF. The CDR3 DNA reads as TGTGCCAGCAGCCCGCGTTCGATAGTGCAGCAGACCGAAGCTTTCTTT.

This clone was recorded a few times. The rearrangement uses TRBV7-9 and TRBJ2-2; 8 bases agree with TRBD2. The ends lost 5 bases at V and 0 bases at J; junction bases unmatched: 5. Germline V gene lookup returns CDR1 SEHNR and CDR2 FQNEAQ (reference sequence). The length of the CDR3 is 16 residues. CDR3 DNA: TGTGCCAGCAGCGGAGGCGGGGGGCCGAACACCGGGGAGCTGTTTTTT. Translation: CASSGGGGPNTGELFF.

The J gene is TRBJ1-1, the V gene TRBV7-5. TRBV7-5 is a pseudogene. The CDR3 is made up of 15 amino acids. The CDR3 nucleotides read TGTGTCAGAAGCCGCAGGGGGGGCTGCGACACTGAAGCTTTCTTT. Its translation: CVRSRRGGCDTEAFF.

The chain carries TRBV2 and TRBJ1-2; possibly TRBD1 for D (5 bases). Germline CDR1 reads SNHLY; CDR2 reads FYNNEI. The CDR3 has 15 amino acids. The germline V and J ends were trimmed by 2 bases and 2 bases, with 12 bases remaining between them. CDR3 region: CASSEQGWGNYGYTF. CDR3 in DNA: TGTGCCAGCAGTGAACAGGGATGGGGAAACTATGGCTACACCTTC.

The chain employs TRBV11-2 and TRBJ1-2, with D unclear. The germline V gene encodes CDR1 SGHAT and CDR2 FQNNGV. Trimming took 5 bases from V and 3 from J, leaving 13 bases between them. CDR3 length: 14 residues. CDR3 amino acids: CASSPAGVYYGYTF. CDR3 bases: TGTGCCAGCAGCCCGGCCGGGGTCTACTATGGCTACACCTTC.